The 27 T cell receptor beta chains below were found in one sample sequenced in a study of a mutant IDH1 vaccine in newly diagnosed glioma. Time point of the sample: week 23, last vaccination. All doses held 300 ug of mutant IDH1 20-mer peptide, with topical imiquimod. Sequencing used immunoSEQ multiplex PCR; TCRdb keeps in-frame clones, though not all of them. The table has about 86,000 clones, around 85% seen once; the top ten hold around 2%. These TCRs are of unknown antigen specificity. The material sequenced was PBMCs, taken from a glioma patient whose treatment included an IDH1 peptide vaccine. These receptors were obtained from a man aged 25 to 40 with glioma. Some clones in this sample may be carry-over from other donors' samples.

This chain joins TRBV6-5 and TRBJ2-7; 10 positions agree with TRBD2. Germline CDR1 MNHEY, CDR2 SVGAGI. After removal of 5 bases from V and 0 bases from J, the junction contained 1 base not matched to a gene. This CDR3 comprises 14 residues. The CDR3 loop is CASSVAGGSYEQYF. The DNA of the CDR3 is TGTGCCAGCAGTGTAGCGGGAGGCTCCTACGAGCAGTACTTC.

The rearrangement joins TRBV5-1 to TRBJ1-1, with D unresolved. Germline V lookup: CDR1 SGHRS, CDR2 YFSETQ. The CDR3 runs 15 residues. Trimming took 0 bases from V and 6 from J, leaving 15 bases between them. CDR3 in amino acids: CASSLDGGSWPEAFF. CDR3 nucleotide sequence: TGCGCCAGCAGCTTGGATGGAGGTTCTTGGCCTGAAGCTTTCTTT.

The genes are TRBV7-8 and TRBJ2-1; D not certain. This CDR3 contains 15 residues. Germline V gives CDR1 SGHVS, CDR2 FQNEAQ. V was shortened by 5 bases and J by 4 bases, with 15 bases between the two germline ends. The CDR3 sequence: CASSRLGHAYNEQFF. The CDR3 DNA sequence: TGTGCCAGCAGCCGACTCGGGCACGCTTACAATGAGCAGTTCTTC. The whole variable domain, filled in from reference TRBV7-8 and TRBJ2-1, reads GAGVSQSPRYKVAKRGQDVALRCDPISGHVSLFWYQQALGQGPEFLTYFQNEAQLDKSGLPSDRFFAERPEGSVSTLKIQRTQQEDSAVYLCASSRLGHAYNEQFFGPGTRLTVL.

The sample holds one count of this clone. The chain's CDR3 is CASSSQGSSYEQYF. CDR3 coding DNA: TGTGCCAGCAGTTCACAGGGGTCCTCCTACGAGCAGTACTTC. The chain has TRBV28 and TRBJ2-7, with TRBD1 identical over 7 bases. There are 14 residues in the CDR3. The ends lost 4 bases at V and 0 bases at J; junction bases unmatched: 3. CDR1 and CDR2 (germline): MDHEN, SYDVKM.

The V call is TRBV5-1, the J call TRBJ1-1; 7 bases are a match to TRBD1. The CDR3 covers 18 residues. The V and J ends lost 0 bases and 0 bases, in that order; junction bases with no gene match: 11. Germline V gene lookup returns CDR1 SGHRS and CDR2 YFSETQ. CDR3 sequence: CASSLERRGRMMNTEAFF. CDR3 nucleotide sequence: TGCGCCAGCAGCTTGGAACGAAGGGGGCGGATGATGAACACTGAAGCTTTCTTT.

The rearrangement uses TRBV27 and TRBJ2-1, with 10 bases that match TRBD1. Germline V gives CDR1 MNHEY, CDR2 SMNVEV (reference sequence). The CDR3 runs 15 residues. The V and J ends lost 5 bases and 6 bases, in that order; junction bases with no gene match: 7. The CDR3 protein is CASSLRTGGGNEQFF. The CDR3 DNA is TGTGCCAGCAGTCTCAGGACAGGGGGAGGCAATGAGCAGTTCTTC.

This chain joins TRBV10-3 and TRBJ1-1; TRBD1 aligns across 9 bases. This CDR3 region has 13 residues. The J segment lost 4 bases and the V segment lost 6 bases, leaving 3 bases of the junction unmatched. Germline V gives CDR1 ENHRY, CDR2 SYGVKD. Written as DNA, the CDR3 is TGTGCCATCAGACTGGACAGGGGCACTGAAGCTTTCTTT. It is translated as CAIRLDRGTEAFF.

The V call is TRBV20-1, the J call TRBJ2-1; no clear D gene. From germline, CDR1 is DFQATT and CDR2 SNEGSKA (reference sequence). The germline V and J ends were trimmed by 6 bases and 7 bases, with 10 bases remaining between them. The CDR3 has 11 residues. The CDR3 spells CSAPNWNEQFF. The CDR3 bases are TGCAGTGCCCCCAATTGGAATGAGCAGTTCTTC.

This clone was detected only a few times. The J gene is TRBJ2-2, the V gene TRBV2; TRBD2 matches at 7 bases. The V segment lost 8 bases and the J segment 6 bases; nucleotides outside the gene matches: 0. Germline V lookup: CDR1 SNHLY, CDR2 FYNNEI. The CDR3 is made up of 11 amino acids. DNA for the CDR3: TGTGCCAGCCGGGAGGCCGGGGAGCTGTTTTTT. Its translation: CASREAGELFF.

The chain recombines TRBV5-6 with TRBJ1-3, with D unresolved. This CDR3 spans 13 amino acids. Germline CDR1 reads SGHDT; CDR2 reads YYEEEE. V dropped 0 bases and J dropped 6 bases, with 7 bases sitting between them. CDR3 sequence: CASSLVPENTIYF. Written as DNA, the CDR3 is TGTGCCAGCAGCTTGGTTCCGGAAAACACCATATATTTT. Looking up the rest from reference TRBV5-6 and TRBJ1-3 gives the full variable domain: DAGVTQSPTHLIKTRGQQVTLRCSPKSGHDTVSWYQQALGQGPQFIFQYYEEEERQRGNFPDRFSGHQFPNYSSELNVNALLLGDSALYLCASSLVPENTIYFGEGSWLTVV.

The V call is TRBV7-2, the J call TRBJ1-3, with a tentative D call TRBD1 (5 bases). Germline V CDR1 and CDR2: SGHTA, FQGNSA. The CDR3 spans 16 residues. V dropped 4 bases and J dropped 0 bases, with 13 bases sitting between them. The CDR3 region is CASSSGFGFSGNTIYF. Written as DNA, the CDR3 is TGTGCCAGCAGCTCAGGGTTCGGATTCTCTGGAAACACCATATATTTT. Drawing the rest from reference TRBV7-2 and TRBJ1-3, the complete variable domain is GAGVSQSPSNKVTEKGKDVELRCDPISGHTALYWYRQSLGQGLEFLIYFQGNSAPDKSGLPSDRFSAERTGGSVSTLTIQRTQQEDSAVYLCASSSGFGFSGNTIYFGEGSWLTVV.

This clone was detected a few times. V is TRBV7-9 and J is TRBJ1-2; D uncertain. Per the germline V gene, CDR1 is SEHNR and CDR2 is FQNEAQ (reference sequence). V lost 8 bases and J 0 bases, leaving 13 bases between the germline ends. The CDR3 is made up of 14 amino acids. The DNA of the CDR3 is TGTGCCAGCGGGAACTGGAGCCCTAACTATGGCTACACCTTC. It codes for CASGNWSPNYGYTF.

The chain uses TRBV2 and TRBJ2-7, with 7 bases matching TRBD2. The CDR3 consists of 13 residues. Germline CDR1 reads SNHLY; CDR2 reads FYNNEI. V was clipped by 7 bases and J by 5 bases; unmatched bases: 8. This CDR3 is CASTPSGTNEQYF. DNA of the CDR3: TGTGCCAGCACCCCCTCCGGGACTAACGAGCAGTACTTC.

The chain links TRBV25-1 to TRBJ2-3; D is uncertain. The CDR3 extends over 14 amino acids. The germline V gene encodes CDR1 MGHDK and CDR2 SYGVNS. Deletions cut 1 base from V and 0 bases from J, with 5 bases between. The CDR3 sequence is CASSEWTSTDTQYF. The DNA for the CDR3 is TGTGCCAGCAGTGAATGGACCAGCACAGATACGCAGTATTTT.

The V and J genes are TRBV6-4 and TRBJ2-5; TRBD2 matches at 13 bases. The germline gives CDR1 MRHNA, CDR2 SNTAGT. The CDR3 extends over 15 amino acids. The junction had 4 bases not matched to a gene; V was cut back by 5 bases and J by 4 bases. The CDR3 DNA follows: TGTGCCAGCAGTCAACTAGCGGGGGGGCTAGAGACCCAGTACTTC. It codes for CASSQLAGGLETQYF.

CDR3 amino acids: CASSSTWGAHYEQYF. The CDR3 DNA sequence: TGTGCCAGCAGCTCAACATGGGGGGCCCACTACGAGCAGTACTTC. The chain employs TRBV5-5 and TRBJ2-7; D may correspond to TRBD1 or TRBD2 (6 bases each). The V end lost 3 bases, the J end lost 3 bases, and 16 bases lay between the germline ends. The CDR3 contains 15 residues. Germline V CDR1 and CDR2: SGHKS, YYEKEE (reference sequence). The complete variable domain, with remaining parts taken from reference TRBV5-5 and TRBJ2-7, reads DAGVTQSPTHLIKTRGQQVTLRCSPISGHKSVSWYQQVLGQGPQFIFQYYEKEERGRGNFPDRFSARQFPNYSSELNVNALLLGDSALYLCASSSTWGAHYEQYFGPGTRLTVT.

V and J are TRBV9 and TRBJ1-1; no firm D call. Trimming stripped 5 bases from V and 5 bases from J, with 10 bases between. The CDR3 spans 12 residues. CDR1 is SGDLS, CDR2 YYNGEE, per germline. In DNA, the CDR3 is TGTGCCAGCAGACCGGGAAGGACTGAAGCTTTCTTT. Translated, it gives CASRPGRTEAFF.

The gene calls are TRBV10-3 and TRBJ1-4; perhaps TRBD1 as D (6 bases). The ends were cut back, 0 bases at V and 7 bases at J, with 12 bases in the middle. This CDR3 is 15 amino acids long. From germline, CDR1 is ENHRY and CDR2 SYGVKD. The CDR3 DNA is TGTGCCATCAGTGAGTCTGGGGACACCGGTGAAAAACTGTTTTTT. It specifies CAISESGDTGEKLFF.

V and J are TRBV25-1 and TRBJ1-2; D unclear. The V and J ends lost 0 bases and 8 bases respectively, with 19 bases between them. This CDR3 has 16 residues. Germline values: CDR1 MGHDK, CDR2 SYGVNS. The CDR3, as DNA: TGTGCCAGCAGTGAATATGGGCTGGGAACCAGCCGGGGCTACACCTTC. Translating it yields CASSEYGLGTSRGYTF.

The chain employs TRBV11-2 and TRBJ2-6, with 7 bases that match TRBD1. The trim removed 5 bases at V and 2 bases at J, leaving 9 bases unmatched. CDR1 SGHAT and CDR2 FQNNGV come from the germline V gene. CDR3 length equals 17 residues. This chain's CDR3 is CASSRVFGQAGANVLTF. The CDR3 DNA reads as TGTGCCAGCAGCAGAGTATTTGGACAGGCTGGGGCCAACGTCCTGACTTTC.

V is TRBV7-9 and J is TRBJ1-3, with D unclear. The CDR3 is made up of 14 amino acids. Germline V CDR1 and CDR2: SEHNR, FQNEAQ (reference sequence). Trimming took off 5 bases at V and 3 bases at J, with 11 bases between the two ends. In DNA form, the CDR3 reads TGTGCCAGCAGCCCCAATCTGAGTGGAAACACCATATATTTT. Encoded protein: CASSPNLSGNTIYF.

This chain uses TRBV19 with TRBJ1-5, with D hard to call. This CDR3 has 18 amino acids. V was cut by 4 bases and J by 0 bases, with 19 bases left in between. Germline CDR1 and CDR2: LNHDA and SQIVND (reference sequence). The CDR3 protein is CASSTDPLKGFSNQPQHF. The CDR3 DNA reads TGTGCCAGTAGTACAGACCCCTTGAAGGGTTTTAGCAATCAGCCCCAGCATTTT.

V usage is TRBV7-9 and J usage is TRBJ1-5, with 7 bases identical to TRBD1. Per the germline V gene, CDR1 is SEHNR and CDR2 is FQNEAQ (reference sequence). This CDR3 spans 16 amino acids. Unmatched junction bases numbered 11, after V lost 5 bases and J lost 4 bases. The CDR3 DNA follows: TGTGCCAGCAGCGCAAGGGGGCAACGGGAAAATCAGCCCCAGCATTTT. Its translation is CASSARGQRENQPQHF.

This clone was observed a single time. This sequence joins TRBV25-1 and TRBJ2-5; D ambiguous. The V gene's germline CDR1 is MGHDK and CDR2 SYGVNS. V was pared by 3 bases and J by 2 bases, with 7 bases between. The CDR3 consists of 13 residues. CDR3 coding DNA: TGTGCCAGCAGTGATAGGATTCAAGAGACCCAGTACTTC. Its protein product is CASSDRIQETQYF.

The V and J genes are TRBV4-1 and TRBJ2-7; D is ambiguous. V was shortened by 4 bases and J by 0 bases, with 13 bases between the two germline ends. This CDR3 region has 15 residues. The germline gives CDR1 MGHRA, CDR2 YSYEKL. For the CDR3, the DNA is TGCGCCAGCAGCCGGCGACCCTTAGGCTCCTACGAGCAGTACTTC. This sequence encodes CASSRRPLGSYEQYF.

The chain joins TRBV10-2 to TRBJ2-7; no definite D call. The CDR3 is made up of 16 amino acids. In germline, CDR1 is WSHSY, CDR2 SAAADI. The V end was cut by 6 bases, the J end by 2 bases, with 20 bases between. CDR3 sequence (DNA): TGCGCCAGCAGCGATCGATGGGCACCTCACACCTACGAGCAGTACTTC. Its protein product is CASSDRWAPHTYEQYF.

This chain connects TRBV27 to TRBJ1-5; D gene unclear. V lost 2 bases and J lost 2, with 19 bases in between. Germline V gene data show CDR1 as MNHEY and CDR2 as SMNVEV (reference sequence). This CDR3 is built from 18 residues. The CDR3 loop is CASSLGRPTDLGNQPQHF. The CDR3 DNA follows: TGTGCCAGCAGTTTAGGACGCCCTACAGATTTGGGCAATCAGCCCCAGCATTTT.